The 24 T cell receptor beta chains below come from one sample, sequenced in a study of T-cell reconstitution after alpha-beta-depleted transplantation in children. Library preparation (for TCRbeta) was performed with unique molecular identifiers. TCRdb fed the PCR reads into MiXCR, producing one record per CDR3 protein. Seen here are around 700,000 distinct CDR3 sequences, 13% observed once, and the top ten hold 0.79%. The specimen comprised PBMCs, sampled before TCRalphabeta/CD19-depleted stem cell transplant. These receptors were collected from a girl under 10 years old with congenital amegakaryocytic thrombocytopenia, due to receive a stem cell transplant.

Comment on this clonotype: This may come from a read error, since a much larger clone is one base off. This chain connects TRBV28 to TRBJ1-1, with D unclear. V lost 5 bases and J 11 bases, leaving 15 bases between the germline ends. The germline V gene has CDR1 MDHEN and CDR2 SYDVKM. The CDR3 runs to 12 residues. CDR3 amino acids: CASSTQIGDAFF. In nucleotides, the CDR3 is TGTGCCAGCAGTACCCAGATAGGAGACGCTTTCTTT.

Comment on this clonotype: An end of the junction does not agree with germline; a read error may underlie this. The chain carries TRBV7-8 and TRBJ1-1; 10 positions match TRBD1. This CDR3 is 14 amino acids long. Germline V gene sequence: CDR1 SGHVS, CDR2 FQNEAQ. CDR3 nucleotide sequence: TGTGCCAGCAGTCCGACAGGGGGCAACACTGAAGCTTCCTTT. This encodes CASSPTGGNTEASF.

This clonotype was picked up many times. The DNA of the CDR3 is TGTGCCAGCTCCACCGAGAATGACTACGAGCAGTACTTC. Protein sequence: CASSTENDYEQYF. The V gene is TRBV7-9, the J gene TRBJ2-7; D is unresolved. The CDR3 sequence is 13 residues long. Germline CDR1 SEHNR, CDR2 FQNEAQ (reference sequence). With 8 bases removed from V and 3 bases from J, the gap between germline ends came to 14 bases.

Comments on this clonotype: This sequence may be a read error, since a much larger clone differs from it by one base. The genes are TRBV7-9 and TRBJ2-1, with TRBD1 matching over 9 bases. The trim removed 2 bases at V and 10 bases at J, leaving 9 bases unmatched. The CDR3 runs 15 residues. CDR1 is SEHNR, CDR2 FQNEAQ, per germline (reference sequence). The CDR3 DNA reads TGTGCCAGCAGCTTATCAGGACAGGGGTCCGGGGAGCAGTTCTTC. Its translation: CASSLSGQGSGEQFF.

The rearrangement links TRBV5-1 to TRBJ2-1, with TRBD1 identical over 12 bases. The CDR3 spans 15 residues. Looked up from germline, CDR1 is SGHRS and CDR2 is YFSETQ. V gave up 4 bases and J gave up 4 bases; unmatched junction bases: 3. The CDR3 reads CASSGTGGEYNEQFF. In nucleotides, the CDR3 is TGCGCCAGCAGCGGGACAGGGGGCGAGTACAATGAGCAGTTCTTC.

This clonotype was recorded at least ten times. The chain links TRBV20-1 to TRBJ2-1, with a tentative D call TRBD2 (5 bases). V was trimmed by 3 bases and J by 9 bases, leaving 9 bases between them. Germline CDR1 is DFQATT and CDR2 is SNEGSKA (reference sequence). The CDR3 extends over 11 amino acids. In nucleotides, the CDR3 is TGCAGTGCTAGTAGCGCGGGTGAGCAGTTCTTC. Translation gives CSASSAGEQFF.

The genes are TRBV7-8 and TRBJ1-6; D not resolved. The CDR3 is made up of 16 amino acids. Germline assignment: CDR1 SGHVS and CDR2 FQNEAQ. Trimming stripped 5 bases from V and 1 base from J, with 12 bases between. The CDR3 nucleotides read TGTGCCAGCAGCCGGCGGGTAGTATCCTATAATTCACCCCTCCACTTT. Amino acids: CASSRRVVSYNSPLHF.

This clonotype was observed a few times. In DNA form, the CDR3 reads TGCGCCAGCAGCTTACAGGACTATTATATTGAGCAGTTCTTC. As protein: CASSLQDYYIEQFF. This rearrangement joins TRBV5-1 to TRBJ2-1; the D gene is possibly TRBD2 (6 bases). CDR3 length: 14 residues. The V end lost 2 bases, the J end lost 9 bases, and 15 bases lay between the germline ends. Per germline, CDR1 SGHRS and CDR2 YFSETQ.

This clonotype was observed many times. The rearrangement joins TRBV21-1 to TRBJ2-7; TRBD2 is taken as the D call from the table, unchecked against the DNA. TRBV21-1 is noted as a pseudogene. CDR3 length: 17 residues. The CDR3 sequence: CASSIRTSAESSYEQYF. The CDR3 coding sequence is TGTGCCAGCAGCATTAGGACTAGCGCTGAAAGCTCCTACGAGCAGTACTTC.

This clonotype was seen more than once but under ten times. CDR3 in DNA: TGTGCCAGCAGTGCTGCCCGGCTGGAAGAGACCCAGTACTTC. Translated, it gives CASSAARLEETQYF. This chain joins TRBV6-1 and TRBJ2-5, with no clear D. Germline lookup yields CDR1 MNHNS and CDR2 SASEGT. CDR3 length equals 14 residues. Trimming shortened V by 4 bases and J by 3 bases, and 12 bases separated the two germline ends.

The chain joins TRBV5-5 to TRBJ2-7; D remains ambiguous. V dropped 0 bases and J dropped 2 bases, with 12 bases sitting between them. Germline values: CDR1 SGHKS, CDR2 YYEKEE (reference sequence). The CDR3 loop spans 15 amino acids. CDR3 bases: TGTGCCAGCAGCTTGGGCAGTTACAACACCTACGAGCAGTACTTC. Protein sequence: CASSLGSYNTYEQYF.

This clonotype was seen many times. V and J are TRBV7-8 and TRBJ1-2; D is undetermined. Between the trimmed V and J ends, which lost 5 bases and 1 base, there was a span of 8 bases. The length of the CDR3 is 13 residues. Germline-derived CDR1 and CDR2 are SGHVS and FQNEAQ. Here the CDR3 reads CASSPRFNYGYTF. In DNA, the CDR3 is TGTGCCAGCAGCCCTCGCTTTAACTATGGCTACACCTTC.

This clonotype was recorded at least ten times. This rearrangement joins TRBV5-1 to TRBJ1-1, with 8 bases matching TRBD1. Germline CDR1 and CDR2: SGHRS and YFSETQ. The CDR3 extends over 15 amino acids. The V segment lost 1 base and the J segment 4 bases; nucleotides outside the gene matches: 6. This CDR3 is CASSLTLDRVTEAFF. CDR3 DNA sequence: TGCGCCAGCAGCTTGACCCTGGACAGGGTCACTGAAGCTTTCTTT.

This clonotype was picked up many times. V is TRBV29-1 and J is TRBJ1-1; D remains unclear. V was shortened by 1 base and J by 4 bases, with 19 bases between the two germline ends. Per the germline V gene, CDR1 is SQVTM and CDR2 is ANQGSEA. The CDR3 contains 16 residues. The CDR3 nucleotides are TGCAGCGTTGAAGGCACCCTGACCGGGCCCCCCACTGAAGCTTTCTTT. This codes for CSVEGTLTGPPTEAFF.

This clonotype was seen at least ten times. The chain has TRBV20-1 and TRBJ2-1; 12 bases fit TRBD2. Germline CDR1 and CDR2: DFQATT and SNEGSKA (reference sequence). This CDR3 comprises 14 residues. V shed 2 bases, J shed 4 bases, and the junction held 0 bases outside the gene matches. As DNA, the CDR3 is TGCAGTGCTAGACTAGCGGGAGGGTACAATGAGCAGTTCTTC. It specifies CSARLAGGYNEQFF.

The V gene is TRBV7-2, the J gene TRBJ1-5; D remains unclear. From germline, CDR1 is SGHTA and CDR2 FQGNSA. The CDR3 covers 12 residues. The CDR3 here is CAEAEQNQPQHF. CDR3 DNA sequence: TGTGCGGAGGCAGAGCAGAATCAGCCCCAGCATTTT.

The genes are TRBV20-1 and TRBJ1-2; D uncertain. V lost 0 bases to trimming and J lost 1 base, with 9 bases between them. From germline, CDR1 is DFQATT and CDR2 SNEGSKA (reference sequence). This CDR3 is 14 amino acids long. Here the CDR3 DNA reads TGCAGTGCTAGAGATTGGGAGGGTAACTATGGCTACACCTTC. Its translation is CSARDWEGNYGYTF.

Many counts were recorded for this clonotype. V is TRBV20-1 and J is TRBJ2-7; 7 nucleotides match TRBD1. Germline V lookup: CDR1 DFQATT, CDR2 SNEGSKA (reference sequence). With V trimmed by 6 bases and J by 3 bases, 5 bases remained unmatched. The length of the CDR3 is 12 residues. This CDR3 is CSAEGAGYEQYF. In DNA form, the CDR3 reads TGCAGTGCCGAGGGGGCTGGCTACGAGCAGTACTTC.

This clonotype was observed at least ten times. The gene calls are TRBV20-1 and TRBJ2-5, with 7 bases matching TRBD1. CDR3 length equals 13 residues. V lost 5 bases, J lost 7 bases, and 10 bases stayed unmatched. Looked up from germline, CDR1 is DFQATT and CDR2 is SNEGSKA (reference sequence). Here the CDR3 DNA reads TGCAGTGCTCCGCTAGGGACAGTAGGGACCCAGTACTTC. Translated, it gives CSAPLGTVGTQYF.

J is TRBJ2-2 and V is TRBV5-6; possibly TRBD2 for D (5 bases). From germline, CDR1 is SGHDT and CDR2 YYEEEE. The CDR3 consists of 16 residues. V was shortened by 0 bases and J by 4 bases, with 13 bases between the two germline ends. The CDR3 protein is CASSLVRGVPTGELFF. The CDR3 DNA reads TGTGCCAGCAGCTTGGTACGGGGAGTGCCCACCGGGGAGCTGTTTTTT. Full variable domain (remainder filled in from reference TRBV5-6 and TRBJ2-2): DAGVTQSPTHLIKTRGQQVTLRCSPKSGHDTVSWYQQALGQGPQFIFQYYEEEERQRGNFPDRFSGHQFPNYSSELNVNALLLGDSALYLCASSLVRGVPTGELFFGEGSRLTVL.

This clonotype showed up just a few times. The chain has TRBV7-6 and TRBJ2-2; D unresolved. Germline values: CDR1 SGHVS, CDR2 FNYEAQ. Trimming took 2 bases from V and 7 from J, leaving 8 bases between them. The CDR3 runs to 13 residues. CDR3 residues: CASSLPIHGELFF. The CDR3 bases are TGTGCCAGCAGCTTACCCATTCACGGGGAGCTGTTTTTT.

This clonotype was counted at least ten times. The chain joins TRBV6-5 to TRBJ2-1; 11 bases are shared with TRBD2. This CDR3 spans 19 amino acids. Per the germline V gene, CDR1 is MNHEY and CDR2 is SVGAGI. Trimming removed 0 bases from V and 0 bases from J; junction bases left unmatched: 7. Here the CDR3 reads CASSYSSLAGGSSYNEQFF. CDR3 nucleotides: TGTGCCAGCAGTTACTCGAGTCTAGCGGGAGGAAGCTCCTACAATGAGCAGTTCTTC.

This clonotype has a handful of counts. This chain joins TRBV5-1 and TRBJ1-5, with TRBD1 matching over 11 bases. J was trimmed by 5 bases and V by 2 bases; bases with no gene match: 3. Looked up from germline, CDR1 is SGHRS and CDR2 is YFSETQ. CDR3 length: 15 amino acids. CDR3: CASSFGTGGDQPQHF. The DNA for the CDR3 is TGCGCCAGCAGCTTTGGGACAGGGGGGGATCAGCCCCAGCATTTT.

The V gene is TRBV20-1, the J gene TRBJ2-5; D may be TRBD2 (6 bases). CDR1 and CDR2 (germline): DFQATT, SNEGSKA (reference sequence). The CDR3 is made up of 13 amino acids. Trimming left V 6 bases short and J 4 bases short, with 15 bases between. The CDR3 here is CSARTGTRETQYF. The CDR3 nucleotides are TGCAGTGCGCGGACCGGGACTCGAGAGACCCAGTACTTC.